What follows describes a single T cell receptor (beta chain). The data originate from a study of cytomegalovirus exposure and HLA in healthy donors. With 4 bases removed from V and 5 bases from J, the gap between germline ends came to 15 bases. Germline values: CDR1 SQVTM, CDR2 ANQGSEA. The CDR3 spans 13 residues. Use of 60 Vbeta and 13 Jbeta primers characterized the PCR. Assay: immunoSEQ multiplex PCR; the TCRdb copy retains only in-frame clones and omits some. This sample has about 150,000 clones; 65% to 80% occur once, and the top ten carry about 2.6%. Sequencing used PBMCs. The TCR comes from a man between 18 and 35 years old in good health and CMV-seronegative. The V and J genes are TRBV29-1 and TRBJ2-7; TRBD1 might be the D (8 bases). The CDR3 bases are TGCAGCGTTGTAGGACAGGGAGGGGACGAGCAGTACTTC. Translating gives CSVVGQGGDEQYF.